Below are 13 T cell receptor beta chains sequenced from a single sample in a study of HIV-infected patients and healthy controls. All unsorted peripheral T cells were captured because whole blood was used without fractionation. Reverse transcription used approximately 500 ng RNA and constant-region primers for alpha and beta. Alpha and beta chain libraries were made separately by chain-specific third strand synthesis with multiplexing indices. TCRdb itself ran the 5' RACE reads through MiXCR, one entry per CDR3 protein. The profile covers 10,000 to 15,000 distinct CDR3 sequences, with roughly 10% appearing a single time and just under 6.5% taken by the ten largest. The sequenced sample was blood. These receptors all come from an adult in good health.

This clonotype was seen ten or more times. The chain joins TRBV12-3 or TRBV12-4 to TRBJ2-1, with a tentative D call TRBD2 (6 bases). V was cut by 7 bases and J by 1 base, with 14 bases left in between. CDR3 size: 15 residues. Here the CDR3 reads CASTPGLESYNEQFF. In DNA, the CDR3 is TGTGCCAGCACTCCGGGACTTGAATCCTACAATGAGCAGTTCTTC.

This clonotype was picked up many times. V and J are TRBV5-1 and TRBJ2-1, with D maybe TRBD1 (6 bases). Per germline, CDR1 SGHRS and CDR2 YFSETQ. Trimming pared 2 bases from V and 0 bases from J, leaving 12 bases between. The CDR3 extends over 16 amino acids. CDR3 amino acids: CASSFRGSRSYNEQFF. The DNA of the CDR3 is TGCGCCAGCAGCTTTAGGGGGTCCCGCTCCTACAATGAGCAGTTCTTC. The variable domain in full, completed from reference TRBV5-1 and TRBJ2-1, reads KAGVTQTPRYLIKTRGQQVTLSCSPISGHRSVSWYQQTPGQGLQFLFEYFSETQRNKGNFPGRFSGRQFSNSRSEMNVSTLELGDSALYLCASSFRGSRSYNEQFFGPGTRLTVL.

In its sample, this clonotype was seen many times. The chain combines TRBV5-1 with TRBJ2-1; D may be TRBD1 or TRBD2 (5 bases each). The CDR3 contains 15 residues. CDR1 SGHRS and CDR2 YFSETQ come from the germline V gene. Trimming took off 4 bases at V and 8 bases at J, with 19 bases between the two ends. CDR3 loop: CASSIQGLLRDEQFF. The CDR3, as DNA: TGCGCCAGCAGCATTCAGGGTTTACTGAGGGATGAGCAGTTCTTC.

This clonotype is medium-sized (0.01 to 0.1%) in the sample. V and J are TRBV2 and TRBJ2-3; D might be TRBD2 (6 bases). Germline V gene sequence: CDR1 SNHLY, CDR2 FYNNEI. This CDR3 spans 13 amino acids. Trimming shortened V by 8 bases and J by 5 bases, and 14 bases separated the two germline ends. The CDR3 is CASLIAEQDTQYF. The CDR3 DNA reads TGTGCCAGCCTAATAGCGGAGCAAGATACGCAGTATTTT.

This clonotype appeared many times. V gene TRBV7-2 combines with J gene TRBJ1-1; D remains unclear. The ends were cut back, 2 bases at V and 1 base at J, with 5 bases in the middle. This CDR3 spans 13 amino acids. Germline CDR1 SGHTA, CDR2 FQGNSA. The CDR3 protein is CASSLSGNTEAFF. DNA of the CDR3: TGTGCCAGCAGCTTATCTGGGAACACTGAAGCTTTCTTT.

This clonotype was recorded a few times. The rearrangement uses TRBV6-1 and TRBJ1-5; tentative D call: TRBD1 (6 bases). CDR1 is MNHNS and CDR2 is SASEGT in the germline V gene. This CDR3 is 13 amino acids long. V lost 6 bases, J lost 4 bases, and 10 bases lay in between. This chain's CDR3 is CASREQGNQPQHF. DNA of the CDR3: TGTGCCAGCAGGGAACAGGGAAATCAGCCCCAGCATTTT.

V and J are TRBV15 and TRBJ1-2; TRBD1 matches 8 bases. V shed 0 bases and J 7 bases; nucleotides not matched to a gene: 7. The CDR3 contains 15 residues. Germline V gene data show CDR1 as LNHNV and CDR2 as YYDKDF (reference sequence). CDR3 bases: TGTGCCACCAGCAGAGAAGGAGCCGGACAGGGTGGCTACACCTTC. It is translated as CATSREGAGQGGYTF.

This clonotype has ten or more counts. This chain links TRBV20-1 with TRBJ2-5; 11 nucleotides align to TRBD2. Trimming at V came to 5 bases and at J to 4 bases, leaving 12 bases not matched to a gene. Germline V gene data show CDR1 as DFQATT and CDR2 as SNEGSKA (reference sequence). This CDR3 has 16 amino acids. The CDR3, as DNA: TGCAGTGCTCCCAACGAACTAGCGGGAGATCGAGAGACCCAGTACTTC. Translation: CSAPNELAGDRETQYF.

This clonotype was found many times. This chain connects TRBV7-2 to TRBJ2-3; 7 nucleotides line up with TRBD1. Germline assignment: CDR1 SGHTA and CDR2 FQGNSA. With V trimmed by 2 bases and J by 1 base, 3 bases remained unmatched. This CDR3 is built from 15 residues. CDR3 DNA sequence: TGTGCCAGCAGCTTAACAGGGGTCCGCACAGATACGCAGTATTTT. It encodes CASSLTGVRTDTQYF.

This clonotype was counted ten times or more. CDR3 in DNA: TGTGCCAGCAGCCCCCGGACTAGCGGGAGGGCCACTGGATACGAGCAGTACTTC. Translating gives CASSPRTSGRATGYEQYF. The chain carries TRBV11-2 and TRBJ2-7; 15 bases fit TRBD2. The V gene's germline CDR1 is SGHAT and CDR2 FQNNGV. The CDR3 consists of 18 residues. The V gene end was trimmed by 5 bases and the J gene end by 4 bases; junction bases not matched to a gene: 12.

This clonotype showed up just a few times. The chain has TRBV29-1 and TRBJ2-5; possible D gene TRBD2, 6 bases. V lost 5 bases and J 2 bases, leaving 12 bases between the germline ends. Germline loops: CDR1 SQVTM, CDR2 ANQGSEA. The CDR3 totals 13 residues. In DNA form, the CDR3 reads TGCAGCGTTTACGGGGGTTGGCAAGAGACCCAGTACTTC. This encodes CSVYGGWQETQYF.

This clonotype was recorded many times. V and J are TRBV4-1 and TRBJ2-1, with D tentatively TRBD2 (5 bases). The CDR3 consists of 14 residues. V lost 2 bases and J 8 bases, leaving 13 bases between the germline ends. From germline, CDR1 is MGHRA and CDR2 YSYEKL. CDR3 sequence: CASSQLGGRDEQFF. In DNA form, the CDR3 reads TGCGCCAGCAGCCAACTTGGCGGGCGCGATGAGCAGTTCTTC.

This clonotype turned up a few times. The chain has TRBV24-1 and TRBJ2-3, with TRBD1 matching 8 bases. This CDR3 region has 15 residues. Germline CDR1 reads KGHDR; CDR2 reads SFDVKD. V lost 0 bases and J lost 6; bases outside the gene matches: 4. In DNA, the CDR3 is TGTGCCACCAGTGATTTGCAGGGGGCGCGCGATACGCAGTATTTT. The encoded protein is CATSDLQGARDTQYF.